A single sample gave rise to the 20 T cell receptor beta chains below, sequenced in a study of response to subunit inactivated influenza vaccine. TCRdb used MiXCR to reprocess the RT-PCR reads, holding one entry per CDR3 protein. The repertoire has about 540,000 distinct CDR3 sequences, around 25% of them found once; the top ten carry 2.8%. Another study also made use of these data, one on T cells expressing NK-cell markers. From that study: TCR beta cDNA was generated via 5'RACE template switching incorporating UMIs.

Here the sequenced sample was CD4+ T cells sorted from PBMCs, taken 11 to 12 days after vaccination. The receptor source for this set is a man aged 45-65 years who received an inactivated influenza vaccine.

A few counts support this clonotype. The chain has TRBV29-1 and TRBJ2-3, with TRBD2 as a possible D gene (5 bases). CDR1 is SQVTM, CDR2 ANQGSEA, per germline. Trimming cost V 5 bases and J 2 bases, with 14 bases left between them. The CDR3 is made up of 14 amino acids. The CDR3 reads CSVRRTGNTDTQYF. The CDR3 DNA follows: TGCAGCGTTCGTCGGACGGGAAACACAGATACGCAGTATTTT.

In its sample, this clonotype was seen a few times. The gene calls are TRBV12-3 or TRBV12-4 and TRBJ1-4; 7 nucleotides align to TRBD1. The CDR3 spans 14 residues. J was trimmed by 8 bases and V by 5 bases; bases with no gene match: 8. Here the CDR3 DNA reads TGTGCCAGCAGTCGGGACAGTCAAAGGGAAAAACTGTTTTTT. Translating it yields CASSRDSQREKLFF.

The J gene is TRBJ2-5, the V gene TRBV28; 10 bases match TRBD1. J was trimmed by 3 bases and V by 3 bases; bases with no gene match: 4. CDR1 and CDR2 (germline): MDHEN, SYDVKM. This CDR3 contains 15 residues. The DNA for the CDR3 is TGTGCCAGCAGTTTTGGGACAGGGGATGAAGAGACCCAGTACTTC. This sequence encodes CASSFGTGDEETQYF.

The genes are TRBV6-5 and TRBJ2-3; D tentatively fits TRBD1 or TRBD2 (5 bases each). Trimming left V 8 bases short and J 6 bases short, with 12 bases between. This CDR3 spans 12 amino acids. From germline, CDR1 is MNHEY and CDR2 SVGAGI. In nucleotides, the CDR3 is TGTGCCAGCGCCAGGGCGGGCGATACGCAGTATTTT. Amino acid sequence: CASARAGDTQYF.

The J gene is TRBJ2-7, the V gene TRBV29-1; TRBD1 is a possible D gene (7 bases). With 3 bases removed from V and 5 bases from J, the gap between germline ends came to 14 bases. The CDR3 has 13 amino acids. Germline-derived CDR1 and CDR2 are SQVTM and ANQGSEA. CDR3 region: CSVEGQGGNEQYF. CDR3 coding DNA: TGCAGCGTTGAGGGGCAGGGGGGAAACGAGCAGTACTTC.

This clonotype was counted ten times or more. The chain is built from TRBV20-1 and TRBJ1-1, with 7 bases aligning to TRBD1. J lost 4 bases, V lost 1 base, and 15 bases had no gene match. Germline loops: CDR1 DFQATT, CDR2 SNEGSKA (reference sequence). The CDR3 totals 17 residues. CDR3 nucleotide sequence: TGCAGTGCTAGAGCCGACTTGACAGGGTGGTTTGGCACTGAAGCTTTCTTT. Its translation: CSARADLTGWFGTEAFF.

This clonotype has a handful of counts. This chain uses TRBV29-1 with TRBJ1-2; TRBD1 matches 11 bases. V lost 6 bases, J lost 2 bases, and 5 bases stayed unmatched. The CDR3 totals 14 residues. The germline gives CDR1 SQVTM, CDR2 ANQGSEA. DNA for the CDR3: TGCAGCGTCACTAGGGACAGGGGGAACTATGGCTACACCTTC. This encodes CSVTRDRGNYGYTF.

This chain links TRBV9 with TRBJ2-6, with TRBD2 matching 8 bases. The CDR3 contains 16 residues. CDR1 SGDLS and CDR2 YYNGEE come from the germline V gene. V was pared by 3 bases and J by 4 bases, with 6 bases of the junction left unmatched. The CDR3 DNA is TGTGCCAGCAGCGAGACCGGGACTAGGGGGGCCAACGTCCTGACTTTC. Encoded protein: CASSETGTRGANVLTF.

This sequence joins TRBV6-1 and TRBJ1-5; 8 positions match TRBD1. The CDR3 extends over 15 amino acids. V lost 4 bases to trimming and J lost 3 bases; unmatched junction nucleotides: 5. Germline assignment: CDR1 MNHNS and CDR2 SASEGT. The CDR3 DNA is TGTGCCAGCAGTGTCGGGACAGGTCTCAATCAGCCCCAGCATTTT. Its protein product is CASSVGTGLNQPQHF.

The chain joins TRBV19 to TRBJ2-7; possible D gene TRBD2, 5 bases. Between the trimmed V and J ends, which lost 5 bases and 7 bases, there was a span of 21 bases. This CDR3 is 15 amino acids long. The germline V gene encodes CDR1 LNHDA and CDR2 SQIVND (reference sequence). CDR3 DNA: TGTGCCAGTAGTCCCCACTCCGGGGTTCTTGGGGAGCAGTACTTC. This gives the protein CASSPHSGVLGEQYF.

The chain combines TRBV7-9 with TRBJ2-3; the D is unclear. The V gene's germline CDR1 is SEHNR and CDR2 FQNEAQ (reference sequence). The germline V and J ends were trimmed by 5 bases and 4 bases, with 13 bases remaining between them. This CDR3 is 14 amino acids long. As DNA, the CDR3 is TGTGCCAGCAGCCACAGACGGTCCCCAGATACGCAGTATTTT. This codes for CASSHRRSPDTQYF.

This rearrangement joins TRBV20-1 to TRBJ2-4; TRBD2 agrees at 10 bases. The germline gives CDR1 DFQATT, CDR2 SNEGSKA (reference sequence). CDR3 length: 14 amino acids. V lost 4 bases to trimming and J lost 7 bases; unmatched junction nucleotides: 7. CDR3 protein: CSAKLAGLKNIQYF. CDR3 sequence (DNA): TGCAGTGCTAAACTAGCGGGACTCAAGAACATTCAGTACTTC.

The gene calls are TRBV6-5 and TRBJ2-5, with 9 positions matching TRBD2. J gave up 5 bases and V 2 bases, and 9 bases lay outside the gene matches. The V gene's germline CDR1 is MNHEY and CDR2 SVGAGI. CDR3 length: 16 amino acids. The CDR3 sequence is CASSYGSAGGLETQYF. The CDR3 region has the DNA TGTGCCAGCAGTTACGGTTCGGCGGGGGGGCTGGAGACCCAGTACTTC.

This clonotype was detected only a few times. The chain carries TRBV3-1 and TRBJ2-7; tentative D call: TRBD2 (6 bases). The V gene lost 2 bases and the J gene lost 0 bases, with 11 bases spanning the gap. This CDR3 region has 15 residues. Germline values: CDR1 LGHDT, CDR2 YNNKEL (reference sequence). The CDR3 reads CASSQRAGLSYEQYF. In nucleotides, the CDR3 is TGTGCCAGCAGCCAAAGGGCGGGACTCTCCTACGAGCAGTACTTC.

This clonotype was recorded a few times. This rearrangement joins TRBV18 to TRBJ2-2; TRBD2 matches 7 bases. The CDR3 has 13 amino acids. CDR1 KGHSH and CDR2 LQKENI come from the germline V gene. V lost 3 bases to trimming and J lost 6 bases; unmatched junction nucleotides: 1. As DNA, the CDR3 is TGTGCCAGCTCACCGACTAGCTCCGGGGAGCTGTTTTTT. Translated: CASSPTSSGELFF.

The sample holds a few counts of this clonotype. The rearrangement links TRBV5-1 to TRBJ2-1; TRBD1 matches 11 bases. V lost 4 bases and J lost 7; bases outside the gene matches: 13. Germline CDR1 and CDR2: SGHRS and YFSETQ. The CDR3 spans 17 residues. CDR3 DNA: TGCGCCAGCAGCCCATGGACAGGGGGCCACGTACCAAATGAGCAGTTCTTC. This gives the protein CASSPWTGGHVPNEQFF.

The CDR3 reads CASSQDEGAIYGYTF. The CDR3 bases are TGTGCCAGCAGCCAAGATGAGGGGGCAATCTATGGCTACACCTTC. The V call is TRBV3-1, the J call TRBJ1-2; 7 bases are a match to TRBD1. The J segment lost 4 bases and the V segment lost 0 bases, leaving 5 bases of the junction unmatched. Looked up from germline, CDR1 is LGHDT and CDR2 is YNNKEL (reference sequence). The length of the CDR3 is 15 residues.

The chain has TRBV27 and TRBJ2-6; unclear D gene. The V end lost 10 bases, the J end lost 0 bases, and 7 bases lay between the germline ends. The CDR3 has 13 residues. Germline values: CDR1 MNHEY, CDR2 SMNVEV (reference sequence). CDR3 region: CAIRNSGANVLTF. CDR3 in DNA: TGTGCCATCCGGAACTCTGGGGCCAACGTCCTGACTTTC.

Of note for this clonotype: One end of the junction varies from germline; a read error may be responsible. The rearrangement uses TRBV5-1 and TRBJ2-7; 10 nucleotides agree with TRBD2. The V gene's germline CDR1 is SGHRS and CDR2 YFSETQ. The CDR3 is 14 amino acids. The CDR3 bases are TGCGCCAGCACCCCTACCGGGACTAGCGACGAGCATTACTTC. It specifies CASTPTGTSDEHYF.

The table lists this clonotype with a few counts. The rearrangement uses TRBV30 and TRBJ1-2; D gene ambiguous. The CDR3 is 11 amino acids. Germline lookup yields CDR1 GTSNPN and CDR2 SVGIG (reference sequence). V was trimmed by 6 bases and J by 7 bases, leaving 12 bases between them. The CDR3 loop is CACEGRGGYTF. DNA of the CDR3: TGTGCCTGTGAGGGTCGGGGTGGCTACACCTTC.